This T cell receptor (beta chain) was found in a study of glioma-infiltrating T cells. Using RNA template, CDR3s of TCR alpha and beta were amplified with iRepertoire arm-PCR. A single record per CDR3 protein comes from TCRdb applying MiXCR to the multiplex PCR reads. The sample carries about 380,000 distinct CDR3 sequences, about 40% recorded once. This clonotype turned up a few times. The V gene lost 6 bases and the J gene lost 0 bases, with 9 bases spanning the gap. The germline CDR1 and CDR2 sequences are MDHEN and SYDVKM. The CDR3 covers 13 residues. The source material was glioma tissue, nonneoplastic brain tissue, or PBMCs (not recorded which). The TCR sequence derives from a human donor with low-grade glioma or glioblastoma, undergoing nonglioma brain surgery, or in good health (not recorded which). The chain couples TRBV28 to TRBJ2-7, with D uncertain. This CDR3 is CASSNILSYEQYF. CDR3 in DNA: TGTGCCAGCAGCAACATACTCTCCTACGAGCAGTACTTC.